A single sample gave rise to the 20 T cell receptor beta chains below, sequenced in a study of technical replicates of blood from a handful of donors. Clones were sequenced by immunoSEQ multiplex PCR, and TCRdb holds only the in-frame ones, with some missing. The repertoire holds fewer than 20,000 clones, around nine tenths seen once, with roughly 12% in the top ten. What was sequenced was PBMCs. All receptors derive from a human donor in good health.

This sequence joins TRBV20-1 and TRBJ1-4; D not resolved. CDR3 length: 11 amino acids. V dropped 5 bases and J dropped 6 bases, with 7 bases sitting between them. The germline CDR1 and CDR2 sequences are DFQATT and SNEGSKA (reference sequence). CDR3 loop: CSARLDEKLFF. CDR3 DNA sequence: TGCAGTGCTCGACTTGATGAAAAACTGTTTTTT.

The rearrangement joins TRBV10-1 to TRBJ2-5; 7 positions agree with TRBD2. V shed 3 bases and J 5 bases; nucleotides not matched to a gene: 6. The V gene's germline CDR1 is WNHNN and CDR2 SYGVQD (reference sequence). The CDR3 loop spans 14 amino acids. The CDR3 sequence is CASSDGGSGETQYF. The CDR3 DNA is TGCGCCAGCAGTGATGGCGGGAGTGGCGAGACCCAGTACTTC.

The chain couples TRBV19 to TRBJ1-4; no definite D call. The CDR3 consists of 17 residues. The germline V gene has CDR1 LNHDA and CDR2 SQIVND (reference sequence). The V end lost 3 bases, the J end lost 4 bases, and 18 bases lay between the germline ends. CDR3 sequence reads: CASSMRYTGQSNEKLFF. Here the CDR3 DNA reads TGTGCCAGTAGTATGCGATACACTGGGCAGAGTAATGAAAAACTGTTTTTT.

V and J are TRBV7-2 and TRBJ2-7; 10 bases line up with TRBD1. V lost 2 bases to trimming and J lost 4 bases; unmatched junction nucleotides: 5. CDR1 and CDR2 (germline): SGHTA, FQGNSA. The CDR3 is 15 amino acids. The CDR3 reads CASSLRGTGVYEQYF. The CDR3 DNA reads TGTGCCAGCAGCTTACGCGGGACAGGGGTGTACGAGCAGTACTTC. Full variable domain (rest looked up from reference TRBV7-2 and TRBJ2-7): GAGVSQSPSNKVTEKGKDVELRCDPISGHTALYWYRQSLGQGLEFLIYFQGNSAPDKSGLPSDRFSAERTGGSVSTLTIQRTQQEDSAVYLCASSLRGTGVYEQYFGPGTRLTVT.

This clone has only one observation. The chain uses TRBV7-2 and TRBJ2-3; a possible D gene is TRBD2 (5 bases). V was cut by 0 bases and J by 1 base, with 5 bases left in between. This CDR3 spans 14 amino acids. The germline CDR1 and CDR2 sequences are SGHTA and FQGNSA. The CDR3 here is CASSLASGTDTQYF. The CDR3 DNA is TGTGCCAGCAGCTTAGCTAGCGGCACAGATACGCAGTATTTT. Using reference TRBV7-2 and TRBJ2-3 for the parts outside the CDR3, the full variable domain is GAGVSQSPSNKVTEKGKDVELRCDPISGHTALYWYRQSLGQGLEFLIYFQGNSAPDKSGLPSDRFSAERTGGSVSTLTIQRTQQEDSAVYLCASSLASGTDTQYFGPGTRLTVL.

The chain is built from TRBV7-9 and TRBJ2-1; D gene ambiguous. V was clipped by 4 bases and J by 0 bases, with 4 bases between them. CDR1 SEHNR and CDR2 FQNEAQ come from the germline V gene (reference sequence). The CDR3 has 13 amino acids. CDR3 in DNA: TGTGCCAGCAGCTCCAGCTCCTACAATGAGCAGTTCTTC. Encoded protein: CASSSSSYNEQFF.

The count of this clone is one. The genes are TRBV6-1 and TRBJ2-7, with 7 bases lining up with TRBD2. Looked up from germline, CDR1 is MNHNS and CDR2 is SASEGT. Trimming removed 1 base from V and 3 bases from J; junction bases left unmatched: 6. This CDR3 contains 15 residues. The DNA for the CDR3 is TGTGCCAGCAGTGAAGTGCTAGCGGAGATCTACGAGCAGTACTTC. Translation gives CASSEVLAEIYEQYF.

The rearrangement links TRBV6-5 to TRBJ1-2; 7 bases match TRBD1. The CDR3 runs 15 residues. The germline V gene encodes CDR1 MNHEY and CDR2 SVGAGI. V lost 4 bases to trimming and J lost 3 bases; unmatched junction nucleotides: 8. In DNA form, the CDR3 reads TGTGCCAGCAGTTCCCCACTCAGGGGGGACTATGGCTACACCTTC. Translated, it gives CASSSPLRGDYGYTF.

The V gene is TRBV19, the J gene TRBJ2-1, with TRBD2 matching 7 bases. The length of the CDR3 is 13 residues. The ends lost 4 bases at V and 4 bases at J; junction bases unmatched: 1. Germline V gene sequence: CDR1 LNHDA, CDR2 SQIVND (reference sequence). The CDR3 DNA reads TGTGCCAGTAGTAGGGACTATTACAATGAGCAGTTCTTC. As protein: CASSRDYYNEQFF.

This clone was detected once. The chain links TRBV7-6 to TRBJ2-2; 7 bases agree with TRBD2. This CDR3 contains 16 residues. Germline V gene lookup returns CDR1 SGHVS and CDR2 FNYEAQ. Losses at the gene ends were 1 base for V and 6 bases for J; bases not matched to a gene: 8. The chain's CDR3 is CASSLESASGPGELFF. CDR3 in DNA: TGTGCCAGCAGCTTAGAGAGCGCTAGCGGTCCCGGGGAGCTGTTTTTT.

CDR3 region: CASGGTSVLTGELFF. The CDR3 DNA sequence: TGTGCCAGCGGAGGGACTAGCGTTCTTACCGGGGAGCTGTTTTTT. The chain carries TRBV6-1 and TRBJ2-2; 10 bases map to TRBD2. J was trimmed by 5 bases and V by 8 bases; bases with no gene match: 8. The CDR3 runs 15 residues. The germline V gene encodes CDR1 MNHNS and CDR2 SASEGT.

This clone was seen more than once but under ten times. J is TRBJ2-1 and V is TRBV5-7; 10 nucleotides align to TRBD1. TRBV5-7 is sorted into the ORF group, with uncertain function. V was clipped by 0 bases and J by 4 bases; unmatched bases: 1. CDR3 length: 15 amino acids. The CDR3 bases are TGTGCCAGCAGCTTGGGGGACAGGGGATACAATGAGCAGTTCTTC. This gives the protein CASSLGDRGYNEQFF.

This chain uses TRBV10-2 with TRBJ2-3; 9 bases are shared with TRBD2. Losses at the gene ends were 3 bases for V and 12 bases for J; bases not matched to a gene: 4. The V gene's germline CDR1 is WSHSY and CDR2 SAAADI. The CDR3 is made up of 12 amino acids. CDR3 region: CASSDAGGRQYF. The CDR3 DNA reads as TGCGCCAGCAGTGATGCGGGAGGGCGTCAGTATTTT.

The rearrangement uses TRBV29-1 and TRBJ2-5; 8 bases line up with TRBD1. Germline V gene data show CDR1 as SQVTM and CDR2 as ANQGSEA. The V segment lost 7 bases and the J segment 2 bases; nucleotides outside the gene matches: 6. The CDR3 contains 13 residues. The CDR3 protein is CSGETGGQETQYF. DNA for the CDR3: TGCAGCGGCGAAACAGGGGGTCAAGAGACCCAGTACTTC.

In nucleotides, the CDR3 is TGTGCCAGTAGGGACAGGGGGCCTGAGACCCAGTACTTC. Translated, it gives CASRDRGPETQYF. V is TRBV19 and J is TRBJ2-5; 11 positions agree with TRBD1. The V gene's germline CDR1 is LNHDA and CDR2 SQIVND (reference sequence). The CDR3 length is 13 residues. The trim removed 6 bases at V and 5 bases at J, leaving 2 bases unmatched. Full variable domain (outside the CDR3, taken from reference TRBV19 and TRBJ2-5): DGGITQSPKYLFRKEGQNVTLSCEQNLNHDAMYWYRQDPGQGLRLIYYSQIVNDFQKGDIAEGYSVSREKKESFPLTVTSAQKNPTAFYLCASRDRGPETQYFGPGTRLLVL.

This chain joins TRBV5-1 and TRBJ2-1; D call uncertain. CDR3 length: 13 amino acids. Per the germline V gene, CDR1 is SGHRS and CDR2 is YFSETQ. Trimming took off 5 bases at V and 0 bases at J, with 6 bases between the two ends. CDR3 DNA: TGCGCCAGCAGGACAAGCTCCTACAATGAGCAGTTCTTC. Translated: CASRTSSYNEQFF.

This clone was detected once. The chain recombines TRBV7-9 with TRBJ2-6; tentative D call: TRBD2 (6 bases). Trimming removed 7 bases from V and 4 bases from J, with 26 bases in between. CDR1 SEHNR and CDR2 FQNEAQ come from the germline V gene (reference sequence). CDR3 length: 19 residues. The CDR3 spells CASTRRRSGSREGANVLTF. In DNA form, the CDR3 reads TGTGCCAGCACCCGAAGGAGGAGTGGCAGTCGGGAGGGGGCCAACGTCCTGACTTTC.

J is TRBJ1-5 and V is TRBV7-9, with 8 nucleotides matching TRBD1. Trimming cost V 2 bases and J 11 bases; bases outside gene matches: 8. The length of the CDR3 is 14 residues. Germline CDR1 reads SEHNR; CDR2 reads FQNEAQ (reference sequence). The DNA of the CDR3 is TGTGCCAGCAGCTTATCGACAGGGGTTTCAGCCCAGCATTTT. Amino acid sequence: CASSLSTGVSAQHF.

The CDR3 region is CASRQTGETEAFF. DNA for the CDR3: TGCGCCAGCAGACAGACAGGGGAAACTGAAGCTTTCTTT. The rearrangement joins TRBV5-1 to TRBJ1-1; the match to TRBD1 covers 8 bases. The CDR3 spans 13 residues. J lost 5 bases, V lost 5 bases, and 5 bases had no gene match. CDR1 is SGHRS, CDR2 YFSETQ, per germline.

V gene TRBV19 combines with J gene TRBJ2-1; no firm D call. The CDR3 loop spans 14 amino acids. CDR1 and CDR2 (germline): LNHDA, SQIVND (reference sequence). V was shortened by 6 bases and J by 3 bases, with 12 bases between the two germline ends. In DNA form, the CDR3 reads TGTGCCAGTAGATCGGCAGGATACTACAATGAGCAGTTCTTC. This gives the protein CASRSAGYYNEQFF.